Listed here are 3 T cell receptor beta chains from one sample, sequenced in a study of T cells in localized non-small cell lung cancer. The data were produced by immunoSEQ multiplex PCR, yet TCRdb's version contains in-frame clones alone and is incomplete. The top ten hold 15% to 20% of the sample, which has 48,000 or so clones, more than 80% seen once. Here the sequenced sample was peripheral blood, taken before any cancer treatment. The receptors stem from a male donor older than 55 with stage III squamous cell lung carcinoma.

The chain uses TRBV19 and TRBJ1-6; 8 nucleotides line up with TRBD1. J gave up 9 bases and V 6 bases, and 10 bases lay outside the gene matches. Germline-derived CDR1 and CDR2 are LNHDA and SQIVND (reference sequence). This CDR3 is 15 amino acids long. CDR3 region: CASSAGGLSSSPLHF. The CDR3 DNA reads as TGTGCCAGTAGCGCAGGGGGCTTGAGCAGTTCACCCCTCCACTTT.

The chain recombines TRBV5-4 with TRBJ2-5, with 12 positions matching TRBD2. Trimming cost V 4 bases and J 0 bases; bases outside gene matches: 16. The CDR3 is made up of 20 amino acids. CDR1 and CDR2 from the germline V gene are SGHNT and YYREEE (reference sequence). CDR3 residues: CASSVGLAGGINLYQETQYF. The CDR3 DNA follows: TGTGCCAGCAGCGTGGGACTAGCGGGCGGAATAAACCTTTACCAAGAGACCCAGTACTTC.

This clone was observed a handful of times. The CDR3 DNA reads as TGTGCCAGCAGCCTCGTAGCGGGGGCCTCCCGAGAGCAGTTCTTC. It codes for CASSLVAGASREQFF. The rearrangement uses TRBV5-5 and TRBJ2-1, with 9 bases lining up with TRBD2. The CDR3 consists of 15 residues. The germline CDR1 and CDR2 sequences are SGHKS and YYEKEE (reference sequence). With 4 bases clipped from V and 10 bases from J, the junction kept 12 bases outside the gene matches.